Listed below are T cell receptor beta chains from one sample, sequenced in a study of human T cells and chemical hapten exposure. MiXCR, run by TCRdb on the RACE reads, gives a single entry per CDR3 protein. The sample holds roughly 100,000 distinct CDR3 sequences; under 40% are singletons and the top ten take 2.5% to 3.5%. This sample comprised whole blood, obtained in connection with sensitization to the hapten diphenylcyclopropenone (DPC). Receptor source: a man aged 40-50 years with alopecia areata. Some clones in this sample may be carry-over from other donors' samples. The CDR3 runs from the conserved cysteine through the conserved F or W. Fields, in order: J gene, D gene, clone size, V gene, CDR3 DNA, CDR3 protein. The D gene is left open where the match is weak. Size values are once, few and many counts, or a class for expanded clones, and some rows have none.

>TRBJ2-7|.|few|TRBV5-6
TGTGCCAGCAGCTTGGAAGGTCTGGCCTACGAGCAGTACTTC
CASSLEGLAYEQYF
>TRBJ2-3|TRBD1|few|TRBV20-1
TGCAGTGCGGGGAATGCGGGACAGGGGACGGGGACAGATACGCAGTATTTT
CSAGNAGQGTGTDTQYF
>TRBJ1-1|.|few|TRBV13
TGTGCCAGCAGCTATGGGGGGATGAACACTGAAGCTTTCTTT
CASSYGGMNTEAFF
>TRBJ2-1|TRBD2|.|TRBV29-1
TGCAGCGCCGCGGGGGTGGACCTTTACAATGAGCAGTTCTTC
CSAAGVDLYNEQFF
>TRBJ1-4|.|.|TRBV12-3/TRBV12-4
TGTGCCAGCAGTTTACGGGGGCTTGGGGAAAAACTGTTTTTT
CASSLRGLGEKLFF
>TRBJ2-3|.|few|TRBV14
TGTGCCAGCAGCCAGAGTTGGGGTACGCAGTATTTT
CASSQSWGTQYF
>TRBJ2-3|.|.|TRBV20-1
TGCAGTGCTCTCGATAGGCATACGCAGTATTTT
CSALDRHTQYF
>TRBJ2-2|.|few|TRBV29-1
TGCAGCGTTGCTGAGGCCGGGGAGCTGTTTTTT
CSVAEAGELFF
>TRBJ2-1|TRBD2|.|TRBV6-2/TRBV6-3
TGTGCCAGCAGTTACCAGGGCGCCTGGACTAGCGGGACCCGGCAGTTCTTC
CASSYQGAWTSGTRQFF
>TRBJ2-5|.|.|TRBV6-5
TGTGCCAGCCTAGCTGATCAAGAGACCCAGTACTTC
CASLADQETQYF
>TRBJ2-7|.|.|TRBV7-2
TGTGCCAGCAGCTTCACAGTCTCGCATAGCCCGCTGAACTTC
CASSFTVSHSPLNF
>TRBJ2-3|.|.|TRBV11-1
TGTGCCAGCAGCTTATTCGCGCAGGGCACAGATACGCAGTATTTT
CASSLFAQGTDTQYF
>TRBJ2-1|TRBD1|.|TRBV19
TGTGCCAGTAGCCAAACAGGGGGAGGTTTGTACAATGAGCAGTTCTTC
CASSQTGGGLYNEQFF
>TRBJ2-1|.|.|TRBV6-2/TRBV6-3
TGTGCCAGCAGTTCTAGGTACACTGAGCAGTTCTTC
CASSSRYTEQFF
>TRBJ2-3|.|few|TRBV2
TGTGCCAGCTCATCAGGGCCTAGCACAGATACGCAGTATTTT
CASSSGPSTDTQYF
>TRBJ2-1|.|few|TRBV21-1
TGTGCCAGCAGCACCCCGCATCCCCAACTAGCGGACAATACCTTCAATGAGCAGTTCTTC
CASSTPHPQLADNTFNEQFF
>TRBJ2-2|.|.|TRBV6-5
TGTGCCAGTCAGGGAGTGAACACCGGGGAGCTGTTTTTT
CASQGVNTGELFF
>TRBJ2-7|TRBD1|.|TRBV7-9
TGTGCCAGCAGCTGGCCCAGGACAGGCGGCGCCTACGAGCAGTACTTC
CASSWPRTGGAYEQYF
>TRBJ2-5|.|few|TRBV6-5
TGTGCCAGCATCCAAGGCCGGGGGAGATCAAGGGGAGAGACCCAGTACTTC
CASIQGRGRSRGETQYF
>TRBJ1-2|.|.|TRBV25-1
TGTGCCAGCAGTCCCCTTGACAGCTATGGCTACACCTTC
CASSPLDSYGYTF
>TRBJ2-7|.|few|TRBV11-3
TGTGCCAGCAGCTATCGCGGGACATTAAAATACGAGCAGTACTTC
CASSYRGTLKYEQYF
>TRBJ1-2|.|.|TRBV29-1
TGCAGCGTTGTGGTCGGGGAGGGCTATGGCTACACCTTC
CSVVVGEGYGYTF
>TRBJ1-1|TRBD1|.|TRBV20-1
TGCAGTGCTAGACCCGGACAGGGGATTGAAGCTTTCTTT
CSARPGQGIEAFF
>TRBJ1-6|.|.|TRBV12-3/TRBV12-4
TGTGCCAGCAGTTTACACGAAAATTCACCCCTCCACTTT
CASSLHENSPLHF
>TRBJ2-7|TRBD2|few|TRBV20-1
TGCAGTGCTATCGGGACTAGCGGGAGGTACGAGCAGTACTTC
CSAIGTSGRYEQYF
>TRBJ2-7|.|few|TRBV6-2/TRBV6-3
TGTGCCAGCAGTCCCCCCCCGGGAGTCTACGAGCAGTACTTC
CASSPPPGVYEQYF
>TRBJ2-1|.|.|TRBV5-1
TGCGCCAGCAGCTTGACACCCCCGGGTTTAAACAATGAGCAGTTCTTC
CASSLTPPGLNNEQFF
>TRBJ2-3|.|.|TRBV24-1
TGTGCCACCAGTGATCCCACGGGGGAGGTCTCAGATACGCAGTATTTT
CATSDPTGEVSDTQYF
>TRBJ2-6|.|few|TRBV19
TGTGCCAGTAGTATATTAGGACCCTCTGGGGCCAACGTCCTGACTTTC
CASSILGPSGANVLTF
>TRBJ2-5|.|.|TRBV11-2
TGTGCCAGCAGCTTAAACGGGGAAGAGACCCAGTACTTC
CASSLNGEETQYF
>TRBJ2-3|TRBD1|few|TRBV4-3
TGCGCCAGCAGCCAAGACAGGGGGCAGGGAGATACGCAGTATTTT
CASSQDRGQGDTQYF
>TRBJ2-3|TRBD1|.|TRBV20-1
TGCAGTGCTAGGGGGACAGGGGGTTCTGATACGCAGTATTTT
CSARGTGGSDTQYF
>TRBJ2-2|.|.|TRBV20-1
TGCAGTAGGGACTGGAAGAACACCGGGGAGCTGTTTTTT
CSRDWKNTGELFF
>TRBJ2-2|.|.|TRBV9
TGTGCCAGCAGCGTAACCGGGACACCCGCGCAGGAGCTGTTTTTT
CASSVTGTPAQELFF
>TRBJ2-7|.|.|TRBV28
TGTGCCAGCAGTTCGACAGATTACGAGCAGTACTTC
CASSSTDYEQYF
>TRBJ1-4|.|.|TRBV7-8
TGTGCCAGCAGCTTAGCTTACGCCAAATCTAATGAAAAACTGTTTTTT
CASSLAYAKSNEKLFF
>TRBJ1-6|.|.|TRBV12-3/TRBV12-4
TGTGCCAGCAGTTTCTCGACAGGTTTCTCACCCCTCCACTTT
CASSFSTGFSPLHF
>TRBJ1-6|.|few|TRBV3-1
TGTGCCAGCAGCCAAGTTTGGGACATCAAGTTT
CASSQVWDIKF
>TRBJ2-2|.|many|TRBV29-1
TGCAGCGCGAAGAACACCGGGGAGCTGTTTTTT
CSAKNTGELFF